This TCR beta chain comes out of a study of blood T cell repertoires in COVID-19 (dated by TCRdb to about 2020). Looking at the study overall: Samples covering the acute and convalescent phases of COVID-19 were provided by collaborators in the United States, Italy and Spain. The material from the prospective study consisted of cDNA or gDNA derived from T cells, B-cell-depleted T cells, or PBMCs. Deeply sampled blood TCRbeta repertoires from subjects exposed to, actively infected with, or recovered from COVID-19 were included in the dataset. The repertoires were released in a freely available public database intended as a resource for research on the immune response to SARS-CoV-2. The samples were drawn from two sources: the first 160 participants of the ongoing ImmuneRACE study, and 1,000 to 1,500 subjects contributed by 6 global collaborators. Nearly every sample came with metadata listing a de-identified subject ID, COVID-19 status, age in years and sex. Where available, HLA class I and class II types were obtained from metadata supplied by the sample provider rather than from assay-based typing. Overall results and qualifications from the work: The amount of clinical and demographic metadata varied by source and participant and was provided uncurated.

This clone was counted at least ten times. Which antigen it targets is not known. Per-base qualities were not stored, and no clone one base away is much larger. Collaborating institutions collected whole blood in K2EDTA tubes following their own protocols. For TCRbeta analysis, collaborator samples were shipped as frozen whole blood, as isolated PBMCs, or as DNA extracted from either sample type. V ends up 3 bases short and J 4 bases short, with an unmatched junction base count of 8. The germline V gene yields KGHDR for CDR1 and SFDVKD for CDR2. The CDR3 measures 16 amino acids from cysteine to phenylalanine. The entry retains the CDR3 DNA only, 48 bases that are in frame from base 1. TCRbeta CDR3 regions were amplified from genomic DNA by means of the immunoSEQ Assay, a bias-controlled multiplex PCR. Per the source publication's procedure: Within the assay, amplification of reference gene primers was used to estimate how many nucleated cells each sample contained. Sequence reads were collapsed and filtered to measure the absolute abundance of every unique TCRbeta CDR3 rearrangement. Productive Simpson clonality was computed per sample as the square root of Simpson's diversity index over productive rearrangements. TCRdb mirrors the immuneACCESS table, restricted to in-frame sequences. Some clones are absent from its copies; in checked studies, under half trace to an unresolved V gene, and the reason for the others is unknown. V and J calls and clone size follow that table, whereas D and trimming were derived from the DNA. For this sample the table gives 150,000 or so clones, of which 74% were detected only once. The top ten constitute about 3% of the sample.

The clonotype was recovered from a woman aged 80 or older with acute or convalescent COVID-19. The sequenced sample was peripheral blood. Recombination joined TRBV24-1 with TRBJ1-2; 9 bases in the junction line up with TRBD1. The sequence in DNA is TGTGCCACCAGTGATGGAACAGGGGGCAGAGGCTATGGCTACACCTTC. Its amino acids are CATSDGTGGRGYGYTF.